This entry features one T cell receptor (beta chain) sequence. This sample is part of a study of blood T cell repertoires in COVID-19. Across the whole study: Whether acute or convalescent, the COVID-19 samples came from the United States, Italy and Spain. T cells, B-cell-depleted T cells, or PBMCs supplied cDNA or gDNA.

In the source study's methods: Reference gene primer amplification gave estimated nucleated cell counts. Assay: immunoSEQ multiplex PCR; the TCRdb copy retains only in-frame clones and omits some. V and J calls and clone size are given by that table; D and trimming were obtained from the DNA. In the table there are 130,000 to 150,000 clones, approximately 86% of which are singletons. V was clipped by 4 bases and J by 4 bases; unmatched bases: 8. This CDR3 region has 15 residues. Germline CDR1 SEHNR, CDR2 FQNEAQ (reference sequence). What was sequenced was peripheral blood. The source is a man between 65 and 85 years old with acute or convalescent COVID-19. The chain recombines TRBV7-9 with TRBJ1-2; TRBD1 aligns across 8 bases. CDR3 residues: CASSSPGTGTYGYTF. Written as DNA, the CDR3 is TGTGCCAGCAGCTCGCCCGGGACAGGTACCTATGGCTACACCTTC.